This TCR beta chain was found in a study of OX40 agonist ivuxolimab in advanced cancers. Study details: Patients received the agonistic anti-OX40 (CD134) antibody ivuxolimab. Having had anti-PD-1, anti-PD-L1 or anti-CTLA-4 therapy before was allowed, and roughly 38% had some.

Study conclusions and caveats: The 0.1-3.0 mg/kg partial responders had among the lowest clonal expansion. What antigens the expanded peripheral T cells recognized was never established.

This clone was observed a single time. Antigen: not known. Germline assignment: CDR1 GTSNPN and CDR2 SVGIG (reference sequence). There are 15 residues in the CDR3. With V trimmed by 2 bases and J by 7 bases, 8 bases remained unmatched. Data came from immunoSEQ multiplex PCR; TCRdb stores just in-frame clones and leaves some out. Seen here are more than 60,000 clones, more than 75% observed once, and the top ten hold 0.35% to 0.45%. The source material was CD4+ or CD8+ T cells sorted from blood, sampled in a trial of the OX40 agonist ivuxolimab. The origin of this receptor is an adult with an advanced solid tumor such as melanoma, head and neck, liver or kidney cancer. The chain is built from TRBV30 and TRBJ2-2, with TRBD2 matching 9 bases. In DNA form, the CDR3 reads TGTGCCTGGAGTAAGCGCGGGAGGGCGGACGGGGAGCTGTTTTTT. It specifies CAWSKRGRADGELFF.